Listed below are T cell receptor beta chains from one sample, sequenced in a study of CD8 T cells in ankylosing spondylitis. Each CDR3 protein gets one entry after TCRdb re-called the 5' RACE reads with MiXCR. The sample consists of some 200,000 distinct CDR3 sequences, 10% to 15% of them appearing once. Sequencing was done on a sample of blood, either unsorted or a sorted T cell fraction (not recorded which). All receptors come from a male donor with ankylosing spondylitis or in good health (not recorded which). CDR3s include the opening cysteine and the closing phenylalanine or tryptophan. The D gene is left open where the match is weak.

J	D	V	length	CDR3
TRBJ2-5	.	TRBV4-2	14	CASSREERQETQYF
TRBJ2-2	.	TRBV6-1	15	CASSEERLPTGELFF
TRBJ2-7	TRBD1	TRBV27	15	CASSSPDRDSYEQYF
TRBJ2-1	.	TRBV5-1	18	CASSLRSPGRDPYNEQFF
TRBJ2-2	TRBD1	TRBV7-9	16	CASSPPGTANTGELFF
TRBJ2-5	TRBD1	TRBV15	15	CATSGRDSYQETQYF
TRBJ2-7	TRBD2	TRBV3-1	17	CASSQPQAGTPGDEQYF
TRBJ2-7	.	TRBV15	13	CATSRGTGTEQYF
TRBJ1-4	.	TRBV4-1	14	CASRQPTDNEKLFF
TRBJ1-4	TRBD1	TRBV7-2	15	CASSLVQGGGEKLFF
TRBJ1-2	.	TRBV6-1	16	CASSEGEPTGGIGYTF
TRBJ2-3	TRBD1	TRBV11-2	16	CASSSYRQGITDTQYF
TRBJ1-1	TRBD1	TRBV6-1	16	CAIHRGSPHGGTEAFF
TRBJ2-3	.	TRBV29-1	14	CSANREGRTDTQYF
TRBJ2-1	.	TRBV12-3/TRBV12-4	15	CASSFGLGGYNEQFF
TRBJ2-1	.	TRBV12-5	14	CASGLVGRDNEQFF
TRBJ2-1	TRBD2	TRBV11-2	16	CASSLTGVAGADEQFF
TRBJ2-7	.	TRBV3-1	17	CASSQGSALSTTYEQYF
TRBJ2-1	TRBD2	TRBV7-9	15	CASSFRTSGHNEQFF
TRBJ2-3	TRBD2	TRBV2	17	CASILDGTSGFTDTQYF
TRBJ2-1	.	TRBV29-1	13	CSVEGARYNEQFF
TRBJ1-1	.	TRBV2	14	CASSDGSGVTEAFF
TRBJ2-1	.	TRBV7-9	12	CASSSRGNEQFF
TRBJ2-7	.	TRBV27	12	CASSFRGYEQYF
TRBJ2-2	.	TRBV7-9	12	CASGSIRGELFF